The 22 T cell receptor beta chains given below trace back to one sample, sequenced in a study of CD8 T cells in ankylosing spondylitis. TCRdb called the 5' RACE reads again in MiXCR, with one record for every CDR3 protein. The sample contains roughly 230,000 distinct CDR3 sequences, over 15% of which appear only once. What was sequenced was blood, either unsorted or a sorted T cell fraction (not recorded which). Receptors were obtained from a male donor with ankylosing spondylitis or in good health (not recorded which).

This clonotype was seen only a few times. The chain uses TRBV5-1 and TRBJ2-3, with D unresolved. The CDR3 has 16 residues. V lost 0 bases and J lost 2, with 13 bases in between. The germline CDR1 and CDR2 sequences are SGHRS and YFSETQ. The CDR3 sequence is CASSLDPRSSTDTQYF. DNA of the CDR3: TGCGCCAGCAGCTTGGACCCCCGGAGCTCCACAGATACGCAGTATTTT. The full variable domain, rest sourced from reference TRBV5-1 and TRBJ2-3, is KAGVTQTPRYLIKTRGQQVTLSCSPISGHRSVSWYQQTPGQGLQFLFEYFSETQRNKGNFPGRFSGRQFSNSRSEMNVSTLELGDSALYLCASSLDPRSSTDTQYFGPGTRLTVL.

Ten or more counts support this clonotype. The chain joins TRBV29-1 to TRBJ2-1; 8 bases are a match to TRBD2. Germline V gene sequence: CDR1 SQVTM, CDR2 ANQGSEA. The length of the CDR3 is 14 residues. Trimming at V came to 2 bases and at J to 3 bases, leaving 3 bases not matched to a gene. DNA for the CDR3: TGCAGCGTTGAACCGGGACTAGACTACAATGAGCAGTTCTTC. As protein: CSVEPGLDYNEQFF.

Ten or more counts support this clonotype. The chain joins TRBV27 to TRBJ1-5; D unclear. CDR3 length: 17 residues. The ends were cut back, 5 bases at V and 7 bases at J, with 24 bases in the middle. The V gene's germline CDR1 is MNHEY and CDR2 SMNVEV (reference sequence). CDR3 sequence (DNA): TGTGCCAGCAGTGTCGTCTTTGAGTCGCAACCGGGACAGCCCCAGCATTTT. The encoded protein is CASSVVFESQPGQPQHF.

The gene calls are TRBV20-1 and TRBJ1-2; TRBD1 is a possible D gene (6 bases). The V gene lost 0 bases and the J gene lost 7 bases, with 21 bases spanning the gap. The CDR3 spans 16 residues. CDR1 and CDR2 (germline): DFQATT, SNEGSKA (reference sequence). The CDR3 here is CSARDQWGRGPIGYTF. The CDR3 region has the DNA TGCAGTGCTAGAGATCAGTGGGGCAGGGGCCCGATTGGCTACACCTTC.

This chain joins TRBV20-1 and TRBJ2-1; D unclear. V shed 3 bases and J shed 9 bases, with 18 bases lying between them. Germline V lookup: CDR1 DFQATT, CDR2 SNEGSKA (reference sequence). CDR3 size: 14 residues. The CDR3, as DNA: TGCAGTGCTAGTACCTCCCGGGTGCGCGGTGAGCAGTTCTTC. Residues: CSASTSRVRGEQFF.

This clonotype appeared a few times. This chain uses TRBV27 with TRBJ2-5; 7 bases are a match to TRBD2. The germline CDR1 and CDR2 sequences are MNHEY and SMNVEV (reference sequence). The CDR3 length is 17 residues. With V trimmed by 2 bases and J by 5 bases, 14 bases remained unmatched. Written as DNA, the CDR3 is TGTGCCAGCAGTTTAAGGGGAGCGGGACGGCTCGGCGAGACCCAGTACTTC. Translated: CASSLRGAGRLGETQYF.

The CDR3 reads CASSTGQAVYEQYF. The DNA for the CDR3 is TGTGCCAGCAGTACGGGACAGGCGGTGTACGAGCAGTACTTC. The chain combines TRBV27 with TRBJ2-7; 8 bases match TRBD1. V lost 5 bases and J lost 4; bases outside the gene matches: 7. CDR3 length: 14 residues. The germline CDR1 and CDR2 sequences are MNHEY and SMNVEV (reference sequence).

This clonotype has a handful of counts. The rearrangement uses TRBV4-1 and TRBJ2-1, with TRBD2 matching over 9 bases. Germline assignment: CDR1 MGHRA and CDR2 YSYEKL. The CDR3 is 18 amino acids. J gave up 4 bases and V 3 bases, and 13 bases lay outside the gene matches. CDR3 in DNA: TGCGCCAGCAGCCATCCTAAGGGATTAGCGGGAGAATACAATGAGCAGTTCTTC. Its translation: CASSHPKGLAGEYNEQFF.

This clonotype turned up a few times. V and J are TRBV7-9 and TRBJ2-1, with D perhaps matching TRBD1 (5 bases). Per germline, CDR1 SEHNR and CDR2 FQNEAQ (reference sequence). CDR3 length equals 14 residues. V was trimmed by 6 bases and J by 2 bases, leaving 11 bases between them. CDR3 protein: CASSSDNTYNEQFF. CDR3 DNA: TGTGCCAGCAGTTCGGACAATACCTACAATGAGCAGTTCTTC.

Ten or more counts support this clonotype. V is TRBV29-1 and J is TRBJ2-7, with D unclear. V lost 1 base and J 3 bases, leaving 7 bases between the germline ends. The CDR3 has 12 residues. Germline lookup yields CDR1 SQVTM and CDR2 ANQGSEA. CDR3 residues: CSVEVAGYEQYF. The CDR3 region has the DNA TGCAGCGTTGAAGTCGCTGGCTACGAGCAGTACTTC.

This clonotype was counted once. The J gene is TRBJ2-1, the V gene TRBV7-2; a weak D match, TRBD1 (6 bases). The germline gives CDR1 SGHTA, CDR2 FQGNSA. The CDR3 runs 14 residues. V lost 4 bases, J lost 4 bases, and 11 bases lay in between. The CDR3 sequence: CASSSVQGYNEQFF. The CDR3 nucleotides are TGTGCCAGCAGCTCGGTACAGGGTTACAATGAGCAGTTCTTC.

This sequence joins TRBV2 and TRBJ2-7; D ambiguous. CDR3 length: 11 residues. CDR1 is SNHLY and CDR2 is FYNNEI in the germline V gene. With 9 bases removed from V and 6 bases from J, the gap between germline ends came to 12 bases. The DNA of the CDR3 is TGTGCCAGTCACACCGCCGCCGAGCAGTACTTC. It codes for CASHTAAEQYF.

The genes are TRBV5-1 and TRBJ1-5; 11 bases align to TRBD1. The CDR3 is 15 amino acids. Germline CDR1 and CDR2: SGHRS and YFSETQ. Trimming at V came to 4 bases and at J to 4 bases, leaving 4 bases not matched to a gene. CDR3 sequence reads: CASSKGQGANQPQHF. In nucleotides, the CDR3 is TGCGCCAGCAGCAAAGGACAGGGGGCGAATCAGCCCCAGCATTTT.

In DNA form, the CDR3 reads TGCGCCAGCAGCTTCGAACACTCACTCTACAATGAGCAGTTCTTC. It codes for CASSFEHSLYNEQFF. The chain couples TRBV5-1 to TRBJ2-1, with D uncertain. The CDR3 spans 15 residues. Between the trimmed V and J ends, which lost 2 bases and 3 bases, there was a span of 12 bases. Germline-derived CDR1 and CDR2 are SGHRS and YFSETQ.

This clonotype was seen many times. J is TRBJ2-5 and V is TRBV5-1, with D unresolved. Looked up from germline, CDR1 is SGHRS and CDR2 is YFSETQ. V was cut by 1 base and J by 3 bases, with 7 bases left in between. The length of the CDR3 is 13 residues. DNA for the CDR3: TGCGCCAGCAGCTTGCAACCCAAAGAGACCCAGTACTTC. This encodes CASSLQPKETQYF.

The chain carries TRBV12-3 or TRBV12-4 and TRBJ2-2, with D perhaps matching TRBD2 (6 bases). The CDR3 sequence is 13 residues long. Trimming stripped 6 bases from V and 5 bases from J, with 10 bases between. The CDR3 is CASSSTRTGELFF. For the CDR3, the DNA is TGTGCCAGCAGCTCGACTAGGACCGGGGAGCTGTTTTTT.

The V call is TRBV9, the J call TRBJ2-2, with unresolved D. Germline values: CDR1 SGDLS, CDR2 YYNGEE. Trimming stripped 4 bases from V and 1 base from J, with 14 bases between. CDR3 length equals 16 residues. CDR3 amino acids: CASSPPAAQNTGELFF. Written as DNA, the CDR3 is TGTGCCAGCAGCCCTCCGGCGGCCCAGAACACCGGGGAGCTGTTTTTT. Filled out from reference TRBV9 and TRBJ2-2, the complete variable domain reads DSGVTQTPKHLITATGQRVTLRCSPRSGDLSVYWYQQSLDQGLQFLIQYYNGEERAKGNILERFSAQQFPDLHSELNLSSLELGDSALYFCASSPPAAQNTGELFFGEGSRLTVL.

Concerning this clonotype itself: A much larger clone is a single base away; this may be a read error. The CDR3 DNA sequence: TGCCGCGTTGAAGGTCTAGCGGGAGGCTACGAGCAGTACTTC. Amino acid sequence: CRVEGLAGGYEQYF. The V and J genes are TRBV29-1 and TRBJ2-7, with 11 bases that match TRBD2. Germline V gene data show CDR1 as SQVTM and CDR2 as ANQGSEA. CDR3 length: 14 amino acids.

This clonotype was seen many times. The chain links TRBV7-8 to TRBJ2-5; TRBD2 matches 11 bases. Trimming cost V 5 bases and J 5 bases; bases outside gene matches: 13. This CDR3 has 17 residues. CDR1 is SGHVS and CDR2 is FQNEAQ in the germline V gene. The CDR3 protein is CASSPRLAGHRRETQYF. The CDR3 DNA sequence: TGTGCCAGCAGCCCCAGACTAGCGGGACACCGGAGGGAGACCCAGTACTTC.

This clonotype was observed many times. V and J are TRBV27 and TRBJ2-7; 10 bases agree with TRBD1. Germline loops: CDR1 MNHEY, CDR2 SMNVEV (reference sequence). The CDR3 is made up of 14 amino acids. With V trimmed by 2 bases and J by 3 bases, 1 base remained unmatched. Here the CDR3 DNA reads TGTGCCAGCAGTTTAGGACAGGGGGACTACGAGCAGTACTTC. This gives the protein CASSLGQGDYEQYF.

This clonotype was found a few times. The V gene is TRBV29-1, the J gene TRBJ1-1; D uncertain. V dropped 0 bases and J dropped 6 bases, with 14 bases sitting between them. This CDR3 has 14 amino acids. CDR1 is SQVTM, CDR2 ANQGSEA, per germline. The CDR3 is CSVEDPGRGAEAFF. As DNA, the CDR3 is TGCAGCGTTGAAGATCCGGGGAGAGGCGCTGAAGCTTTCTTT.

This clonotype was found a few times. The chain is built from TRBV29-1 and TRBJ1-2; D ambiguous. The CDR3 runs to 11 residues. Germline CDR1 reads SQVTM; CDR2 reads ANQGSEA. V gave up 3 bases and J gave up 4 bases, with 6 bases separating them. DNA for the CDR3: TGCAGCGTTGATTCAGGCTATGGCTACACCTTC. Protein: CSVDSGYGYTF. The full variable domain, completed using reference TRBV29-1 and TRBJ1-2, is SAVISQKPSRDICQRGTSLTIQCQVDSQVTMMFWYRQQPGQSLTLIATANQGSEATYESGFVIDKFPISRPNLTFSTLTVSNMSPEDSSIYLCSVDSGYGYTFGSGTRLTVV.